Below are 30 T cell receptor beta chains sequenced from a single sample in a study of blood T cell repertoires in COVID-19. Sequenced by immunoSEQ multiplex PCR; TCRdb stores in-frame clones only, minus some. The sample lists approximately 63,000 clones; 75% to 90% were seen once. Sequenced sample: peripheral blood. The source is a woman in her sixties or seventies with COVID-19, enrolled during active disease.

The chain uses TRBV13 and TRBJ2-7, with D possibly being TRBD2 (5 bases). From germline, CDR1 is PRHDT and CDR2 FYEKMQ (reference sequence). Trimming removed 5 bases from V and 1 base from J, with 21 bases in between. The CDR3 is made up of 17 amino acids. CDR3 protein: CASSTSLGAVMSYEQYF. CDR3 in DNA: TGTGCCAGCAGCACATCGCTGGGAGCGGTAATGTCCTACGAGCAGTACTTC.

The chain is built from TRBV5-1 and TRBJ2-2; 11 nucleotides agree with TRBD2. This CDR3 has 17 amino acids. V lost 4 bases to trimming and J lost 1 base; unmatched junction nucleotides: 6. Looked up from germline, CDR1 is SGHRS and CDR2 is YFSETQ. The CDR3, as DNA: TGCGCCAGCAGCGCCTTACTAGCGGGAGTGAACACCGGGGAGCTGTTTTTT. Its translation is CASSALLAGVNTGELFF. The variable domain in full, with the rest retrieved from reference TRBV5-1 and TRBJ2-2, is KAGVTQTPRYLIKTRGQQVTLSCSPISGHRSVSWYQQTPGQGLQFLFEYFSETQRNKGNFPGRFSGRQFSNSRSEMNVSTLELGDSALYLCASSALLAGVNTGELFFGEGSRLTVL.

The V call is TRBV6-1, the J call TRBJ1-4, with D possibly TRBD1 on 6 matching bases. Germline CDR1 MNHNS, CDR2 SASEGT. The V end lost 0 bases, the J end lost 1 base, and 9 bases lay between the germline ends. The CDR3 has 16 residues. CDR3 region: CASSEALGQTNEKLFF. CDR3 in DNA: TGTGCCAGCAGTGAAGCGCTGGGACAAACTAATGAAAAACTGTTTTTT.

The gene calls are TRBV30 and TRBJ2-7; 9 nucleotides line up with TRBD1. The CDR3 spans 13 residues. Unmatched junction bases numbered 2, after V lost 2 bases and J lost 3 bases. CDR1 and CDR2 from the germline V gene are GTSNPN and SVGIG (reference sequence). The CDR3 here is CAWSPDRGYEQYF. In nucleotides, the CDR3 is TGTGCCTGGAGTCCGGACAGGGGCTACGAGCAGTACTTC.

The chain is built from TRBV27 and TRBJ2-7; TRBD1 aligns across 8 bases. CDR1 is MNHEY, CDR2 SMNVEV, per germline (reference sequence). This CDR3 has 14 amino acids. Trimming took 2 bases from V and 5 from J; bases not matched to a gene: 5. CDR3 bases: TGTGCCAGCAGTTTAGGACAGGGCAGGAACGAGCAGTACTTC. This sequence encodes CASSLGQGRNEQYF.

This chain joins TRBV9 and TRBJ1-1; D remains unclear. The CDR3 runs to 14 residues. Deletions cut 0 bases from V and 1 base from J, with 7 bases between. From germline, CDR1 is SGDLS and CDR2 YYNGEE. The DNA for the CDR3 is TGTGCCAGCAGCGTAGGGCTAGGGAACACTGAAGCTTTCTTT. This translates into CASSVGLGNTEAFF.

The chain employs TRBV11-2 and TRBJ2-7; a weak D match, TRBD1 (6 bases). Germline V gene sequence: CDR1 SGHAT, CDR2 FQNNGV. This CDR3 comprises 16 residues. V was clipped by 6 bases and J by 5 bases, with 23 bases between them. CDR3 residues: CASSRGQIVRGDEQYF. CDR3 in DNA: TGTGCCAGCAGTCGCGGACAGATCGTTAGGGGAGACGAGCAGTACTTC.

V usage is TRBV3-1 (or the pseudogene TRBV3-2) and J usage is TRBJ1-3; D remains ambiguous. Deletions cut 1 base from V and 1 base from J, with 8 bases between. Germline loops: CDR1 LGHDT, CDR2 YNNKEL (reference sequence). The CDR3 sequence is 15 residues long. CDR3 coding DNA: TGTGCCAGCAGCCAAGTATTGGCTTCTGGAAACACCATATATTTT. Its protein is CASSQVLASGNTIYF.

V and J are TRBV6-6 and TRBJ1-1; perhaps TRBD1 as D (5 bases). This CDR3 is 14 amino acids long. Trimming removed 6 bases from V and 1 base from J, with 12 bases in between. CDR1 and CDR2 from the germline V gene are MNHNY and SVGAGI (reference sequence). CDR3: CASSLWGGNTEAFF. The CDR3 DNA follows: TGTGCCAGCAGCCTTTGGGGGGGGAACACTGAAGCTTTCTTT.

The V and J genes are TRBV9 and TRBJ2-7; D is perhaps TRBD1 (6 bases). Germline V gives CDR1 SGDLS, CDR2 YYNGEE. The CDR3 is 13 amino acids. V lost 3 bases and J 5 bases, leaving 12 bases between the germline ends. The CDR3 coding sequence is TGTGCCAGCAGCGCAAGCAGGGGCCACGAGCAGTACTTC. Its translation is CASSASRGHEQYF.

Written as DNA, the CDR3 is TGTGCCAGCAGCACCAACCAAGGGCAGGGGGCCTACGAGCAGTACTTC. It codes for CASSTNQGQGAYEQYF. V is TRBV9 and J is TRBJ2-7; 7 bases agree with TRBD1. Germline V lookup: CDR1 SGDLS, CDR2 YYNGEE. This CDR3 spans 16 amino acids. V lost 4 bases and J lost 2; bases outside the gene matches: 12.

The chain recombines TRBV9 with TRBJ2-3, with TRBD2 matching 10 bases. The junction had 9 bases not matched to a gene; V was cut back by 6 bases and J by 2 bases. The CDR3 totals 16 residues. Germline V CDR1 and CDR2: SGDLS, YYNGEE. The DNA of the CDR3 is TGTGCCAGCAACCAACCAGCGGGGGGGTTCACAGATACGCAGTATTTT. Translated, it gives CASNQPAGGFTDTQYF. Together with reference TRBV9 and TRBJ2-3, the CDR3 gives the full variable domain: DSGVTQTPKHLITATGQRVTLRCSPRSGDLSVYWYQQSLDQGLQFLIQYYNGEERAKGNILERFSAQQFPDLHSELNLSSLELGDSALYFCASNQPAGGFTDTQYFGPGTRLTVL.

The gene calls are TRBV30 and TRBJ1-2; perhaps TRBD1 as D (5 bases). CDR1 and CDR2 (germline): GTSNPN, SVGIG (reference sequence). The CDR3 sequence is 11 residues long. Trimming shortened V by 3 bases and J by 5 bases, and 7 bases separated the two germline ends. The CDR3 spells CAWSGGYGYTF. DNA for the CDR3: TGTGCCTGGAGCGGGGGGTATGGCTACACCTTC.

V is TRBV27 and J is TRBJ1-5, with 8 bases that match TRBD1. The V and J ends lost 0 bases and 10 bases, in that order; junction bases with no gene match: 29. Germline V gene sequence: CDR1 MNHEY, CDR2 SMNVEV (reference sequence). The CDR3 length is 22 residues. CDR3 DNA: TGTGCCAGCAGTTTATCGAGATTCCTTCCGGGACAGGCCTTACCCGCTAACCGACCCCAGCATTTT. It specifies CASSLSRFLPGQALPANRPQHF.

This rearrangement joins TRBV27 to TRBJ1-4; D is perhaps TRBD1 (6 bases). The germline V gene has CDR1 MNHEY and CDR2 SMNVEV (reference sequence). The CDR3 runs 15 residues. With 5 bases removed from V and 6 bases from J, the gap between germline ends came to 16 bases. This CDR3 is CASSPWEGGHEKLFF. The CDR3 DNA sequence: TGTGCCAGCAGTCCCTGGGAAGGGGGTCATGAAAAACTGTTTTTT.

V usage is TRBV7-2 and J usage is TRBJ2-7; the match to TRBD1 covers 11 bases. V was pared by 5 bases and J by 4 bases, with 4 bases of the junction left unmatched. CDR3 length: 14 amino acids. CDR1 is SGHTA, CDR2 FQGNSA, per germline. In DNA, the CDR3 is TGTGCCAGCAGCCCGGACAGGGGGCGGTACGAGCAGTACTTC. Translation gives CASSPDRGRYEQYF. Variable domain in full (rest from reference TRBV7-2 and TRBJ2-7): GAGVSQSPSNKVTEKGKDVELRCDPISGHTALYWYRQSLGQGLEFLIYFQGNSAPDKSGLPSDRFSAERTGGSVSTLTIQRTQQEDSAVYLCASSPDRGRYEQYFGPGTRLTVT.

This clone was picked up one time. The J gene is TRBJ2-5, the V gene TRBV5-4; 9 nucleotides align to TRBD2. CDR3 size: 15 residues. Trimming at V came to 0 bases and at J to 5 bases, leaving 5 bases not matched to a gene. Germline V gives CDR1 SGHNT, CDR2 YYREEE (reference sequence). CDR3 nucleotide sequence: TGTGCCAGCAGCTTGGGCGGGAGGGCCCGGGAGACCCAGTACTTC. It yields the protein CASSLGGRARETQYF.

The gene calls are TRBV24-1 and TRBJ1-1; the D gene is possibly TRBD1 (6 bases). This CDR3 region has 12 residues. Germline V gives CDR1 KGHDR, CDR2 SFDVKD. V was shortened by 4 bases and J by 6 bases, with 8 bases between the two germline ends. CDR3 bases: TGTGCCACCAGTGAGGGACAATCTGAAGCTTTCTTT. Encoded protein: CATSEGQSEAFF.

The CDR3 spells CASSVAGGAQSEQYF. CDR3 DNA: TGTGCCAGCAGCGTAGCTGGAGGGGCCCAATCCGAGCAGTACTTC. The chain recombines TRBV9 with TRBJ2-7; maybe TRBD2 (6 bases). V was pared by 0 bases and J by 6 bases, with 16 bases between. Germline V gene data show CDR1 as SGDLS and CDR2 as YYNGEE. CDR3 length: 15 amino acids. Supplemented by reference TRBV9 and TRBJ2-7, the full variable domain reads DSGVTQTPKHLITATGQRVTLRCSPRSGDLSVYWYQQSLDQGLQFLIQYYNGEERAKGNILERFSAQQFPDLHSELNLSSLELGDSALYFCASSVAGGAQSEQYFGPGTRLTVT.

The chain couples TRBV6-5 to TRBJ2-7; 7 bases align to TRBD2. Looked up from germline, CDR1 is MNHEY and CDR2 is SVGAGI. CDR3 size: 13 residues. The ends lost 6 bases at V and 2 bases at J; junction bases unmatched: 4. CDR3 nucleotides: TGTGCCAGCAGCCAAAGCGGGGCCTACGAGCAGTACTTC. Encoded protein: CASSQSGAYEQYF.

This chain connects TRBV7-2 to TRBJ2-3, with 9 bases matching TRBD2. The length of the CDR3 is 15 residues. V shed 5 bases, J shed 3 bases, and the junction held 6 bases outside the gene matches. The germline V gene has CDR1 SGHTA and CDR2 FQGNSA. DNA for the CDR3: TGTGCCAGCAGCCGGACTAGCGATTTGACAGATACGCAGTATTTT. Translation: CASSRTSDLTDTQYF.

This sequence joins TRBV10-3 and TRBJ2-7, with TRBD2 as a possible D gene (7 bases). Trimming left V 2 bases short and J 5 bases short, with 10 bases between. The CDR3 has 13 residues. Germline V gene lookup returns CDR1 ENHRY and CDR2 SYGVKD. CDR3: CAISEGGAHEQYF. DNA of the CDR3: TGTGCCATCAGTGAGGGGGGGGCCCACGAGCAGTACTTC.

This chain links TRBV6-4 with TRBJ1-5; possibly TRBD1 for D (5 bases). This CDR3 region has 13 residues. V lost 2 bases and J 7 bases, leaving 9 bases between the germline ends. Germline lookup yields CDR1 MRHNA and CDR2 SNTAGT. The CDR3 nucleotides are TGTGCCAGCAGTGACAGGGGTGGCCAGCCCCAGCATTTT. This codes for CASSDRGGQPQHF.

The V gene is TRBV28, the J gene TRBJ2-3; TRBD2 aligns across 10 bases. J lost 3 bases, V lost 6 bases, and 12 bases had no gene match. Germline CDR1 and CDR2: MDHEN and SYDVKM. This CDR3 has 17 amino acids. CDR3 protein: CASSPDGTSVSTDTQYF. In nucleotides, the CDR3 is TGTGCCAGCAGCCCAGATGGGACTAGCGTTAGTACAGATACGCAGTATTTT.

The rearrangement uses TRBV19 and TRBJ1-2; TRBD1 agrees at 7 bases. V shed 5 bases, J shed 5 bases, and the junction held 5 bases outside the gene matches. Germline V gene sequence: CDR1 LNHDA, CDR2 SQIVND (reference sequence). The CDR3 extends over 13 amino acids. CDR3 loop: CASSFRGEYGYTF. The DNA for the CDR3 is TGTGCCAGTAGTTTCAGGGGGGAATATGGCTACACCTTC.

The chain is built from TRBV4-3 and TRBJ2-1; weak D call: TRBD2 (5 bases). Trimming removed 5 bases at V and 4 bases at J, with 12 bases between. The CDR3 is made up of 14 amino acids. Germline assignment: CDR1 LGHNA and CDR2 YSLEER. The CDR3 bases are TGCGCCAGCAGCGCCGGACTCCAATACAATGAGCAGTTCTTC. Protein: CASSAGLQYNEQFF.

V usage is TRBV4-1 and J usage is TRBJ1-2; 7 bases are a match to TRBD1. The CDR3 is 15 amino acids. The germline CDR1 and CDR2 sequences are MGHRA and YSYEKL. V lost 4 bases, J lost 4 bases, and 9 bases stayed unmatched. The CDR3: CASSPAPDRAYGYTF. The CDR3 coding sequence is TGCGCCAGCAGCCCCGCCCCCGACAGGGCCTATGGCTACACCTTC.

This chain uses TRBV28 with TRBJ1-5, with 7 bases identical to TRBD1. The V and J ends lost 2 bases and 3 bases, in that order; junction bases with no gene match: 4. Germline lookup yields CDR1 MDHEN and CDR2 SYDVKM. This CDR3 is 15 amino acids long. The chain's CDR3 is CASSLTTGLNQPQHF. CDR3 bases: TGTGCCAGCAGTTTAACGACAGGGCTCAATCAGCCCCAGCATTTT.

The V and J genes are TRBV2 and TRBJ2-3; the D is unclear. V was cut by 4 bases and J by 2 bases, with 19 bases left in between. The CDR3 has 17 residues. Looked up from germline, CDR1 is SNHLY and CDR2 is FYNNEI. This CDR3 reads CASSGPGTELYTDTQYF. The CDR3 coding sequence is TGTGCCAGCAGTGGTCCTGGTACCGAGCTCTACACAGATACGCAGTATTTT.

The gene calls are TRBV29-1 and TRBJ2-4, with a weak D call TRBD1 (6 bases). This CDR3 is 12 amino acids long. Trimming cost V 1 base and J 7 bases, with 8 bases left between them. Germline lookup yields CDR1 SQVTM and CDR2 ANQGSEA. In nucleotides, the CDR3 is TGCAGCGTTGAAGCAGGGGCGAACATTCAGTACTTC. This encodes CSVEAGANIQYF.